The rows below give T cell receptor beta chains drawn from one sample of a study of blood T cell repertoires in COVID-19. The table came from immunoSEQ multiplex PCR; TCRdb's copy has only in-frame clones and leaves some out. The data show about 370,000 clones, with around 89% seen just once and approximately 1% held by the top ten. Sample: PBMCs or T cells enriched from blood (not recorded which). These receptors were taken from a man between 18 and 29 years old who had recovered from COVID-19. The CDR3 runs from the conserved cysteine through the conserved F or W. The D gene is left open where the match is weak. The size entry is marked missing in some rows and otherwise reads once, few, many or a size class.

V: TRBV6-5; J: TRBJ2-1; D: TRBD2; size: NA; DNA: TGTGCCAGCAGTTACGCAGGGAGGGAGTTCTTC; CDR3: CASSYAGREFF
V: TRBV18; J: TRBJ1-1; D: NA; size: NA; DNA: TGTGCCAGCTCACCATACCGTGGGGCGAGGACGGGCACTGAAGCTTTCTTT; CDR3: CASSPYRGARTGTEAFF
V: TRBV28; J: TRBJ1-2; D: TRBD1; size: NA; DNA: TGTGCCAGCAGACCGGGACAGGGTTACTATGGCTACACCTTC; CDR3: CASRPGQGYYGYTF
V: TRBV2; J: TRBJ2-3; D: NA; size: NA; DNA: TGTGCCAGCAGTGCTAGCGTAAGCACAGATACGCAGTATTTT; CDR3: CASSASVSTDTQYF
V: TRBV28; J: TRBJ1-1; D: NA; size: NA; DNA: TGTGCCAGCAGTTTAGACAGCACTGAAGCTTTCTTT; CDR3: CASSLDSTEAFF
V: TRBV6-6; J: TRBJ2-7; D: TRBD1; size: NA; DNA: TGTGCCAGCAGTTACTCGATAAGGGGGCCAGCCTACGAGCAGTACTTC; CDR3: CASSYSIRGPAYEQYF
V: TRBV28; J: TRBJ1-2; D: NA; size: NA; DNA: TGTGCCAGCAGTTTTGGAGTAAGCTATGGCTACACCTTC; CDR3: CASSFGVSYGYTF
V: TRBV5-6; J: TRBJ1-2; D: TRBD1; size: NA; DNA: TGTGCCAGCAGCTTAGGGACAGTTCTATTGAGGTATGGCTACACCTTC; CDR3: CASSLGTVLLRYGYTF
V: TRBV5-5; J: TRBJ1-1; D: TRBD1; size: once; DNA: TGTGCCAGCATCCCACAGGGGGCGCAAAAAGCTTTCTTT; CDR3: CASIPQGAQKAFF
V: TRBV30; J: TRBJ1-5; D: NA; size: NA; DNA: TGTGCCTGGAGGCGAGGGTCCAATCAGCCCCAGCATTTT; CDR3: CAWRRGSNQPQHF
V: TRBV18; J: TRBJ1-5; D: NA; size: NA; DNA: TGTGCCAGCTCACCACAGGCAGGGGCGGATCAGCCCCAGCATTTT; CDR3: CASSPQAGADQPQHF
V: TRBV2; J: TRBJ2-6; D: TRBD1; size: NA; DNA: TGTGCCAGCAGTGATGCCAGAGACAGGGCGCGCTTTTCCTCTGGGGCCAACGTCCTGACTTTC; CDR3: CASSDARDRARFSSGANVLTF
V: TRBV18; J: TRBJ2-7; D: TRBD1; size: NA; DNA: TGTGCCAGCTCACCACTCATAACAGGGGGCCACGAGCAGTACTTC; CDR3: CASSPLITGGHEQYF
V: TRBV4-1; J: TRBJ2-1; D: NA; size: NA; DNA: TGCGCCAGCAGCCAGACTCAAAGGGGTGAGCAGTTCTTC; CDR3: CASSQTQRGEQFF
V: TRBV5-1; J: TRBJ2-7; D: TRBD1; size: NA; DNA: TGCGCCAGCAGCTTTAGGGGACAGGGGCAGCTCTACGAGCAGTACTTC; CDR3: CASSFRGQGQLYEQYF
V: TRBV4-2; J: TRBJ1-2; D: NA; size: NA; DNA: TGTGCCAGCAGCCAAGACCCCGGGACGGGGGACTATGGCTACACCTTC; CDR3: CASSQDPGTGDYGYTF
V: TRBV3-1/TRBV3-2; J: TRBJ2-7; D: NA; size: NA; DNA: TGTGCCAGCAGCCTAACAGGCTCGGAGGACAGCTCCTACGAGCAGTACTTC; CDR3: CASSLTGSEDSSYEQYF
V: TRBV5-1; J: TRBJ2-7; D: NA; size: NA; DNA: TGCGCCAGCAGCTTAAGAGCGGGTGGTGGCGAGCAGTACTTC; CDR3: CASSLRAGGGEQYF
V: TRBV5-8; J: TRBJ2-2; D: NA; size: NA; DNA: TGTGCCAGCAGGTTAGGGGTGACGGACACCGGGGAGCTGTTTTTT; CDR3: CASRLGVTDTGELFF
V: TRBV9; J: TRBJ2-5; D: TRBD2; size: NA; DNA: TGTGCCAGCAGCGTAGGGGCTAGCGGGAGGCCAGGGGAAGAGACCCAGTACTTC; CDR3: CASSVGASGRPGEETQYF
V: TRBV3-1/TRBV3-2; J: TRBJ1-1; D: NA; size: NA; DNA: TGTGCCAGCAGCCCAGGAAATGAAGCTTTCTTT; CDR3: CASSPGNEAFF
V: TRBV23-1; J: TRBJ2-4; D: NA; size: few; DNA: TGCGCCAGCAGTCAATCGGGTGGAAGGGGGAGTTTGGCCAAAAACATTCAGTACTTC; CDR3: CASSQSGGRGSLAKNIQYF
V: TRBV2; J: TRBJ1-2; D: NA; size: NA; DNA: TGTGCCAGCACCCATTCGAGGGATTGGGATGGCTACACCTTC; CDR3: CASTHSRDWDGYTF
V: TRBV5-1; J: TRBJ2-7; D: TRBD1; size: NA; DNA: TGCGCCAGCAGCCTCTCCGGGACAGGGTTCGACGAGCAGTACTTC; CDR3: CASSLSGTGFDEQYF
V: TRBV30; J: TRBJ2-1; D: TRBD2; size: NA; DNA: TGTGCCTCTGCTGGGAGCGGGAGTATCAATGAGCAGTTCTTC; CDR3: CASAGSGSINEQFF
V: TRBV5-1; J: TRBJ2-7; D: NA; size: NA; DNA: TGCGCCAGCAGAACAGGGACCTCCTACGAGCAGTACTTC; CDR3: CASRTGTSYEQYF
V: TRBV3-1/TRBV3-2; J: TRBJ2-7; D: TRBD1; size: once; DNA: TGTGCCAGCAGCCAAAGCAGGGGGTTGTACGAGCAGTACTTC; CDR3: CASSQSRGLYEQYF
V: TRBV5-6; J: TRBJ1-2; D: TRBD1; size: NA; DNA: TGTGCCAGCACCCGGGACAGCTATGGCTACACCTTC; CDR3: CASTRDSYGYTF
V: TRBV2; J: TRBJ1-2; D: NA; size: NA; DNA: TGTGCCAGCAGTGAAGCCGTCCAACTGATTGGCTACACCTTC; CDR3: CASSEAVQLIGYTF
V: TRBV7-9; J: TRBJ2-3; D: TRBD2; size: NA; DNA: TGTGCCAGCAGCTTAGTACTAGCGGGGGGCACAGATACGCAGTATTTT; CDR3: CASSLVLAGGTDTQYF
V: TRBV3-1/TRBV3-2; J: TRBJ1-6; D: NA; size: NA; DNA: TGTGCCAGCAGGCCGGGGGGCACAGATAATTCACCCCTCCACTTT; CDR3: CASRPGGTDNSPLHF
V: TRBV10-3; J: TRBJ2-3; D: TRBD2; size: NA; DNA: TGTGCCATCAGTGGAGCGGGGAACACAGATACGCAGTATTTT; CDR3: CAISGAGNTDTQYF
V: TRBV27; J: TRBJ1-5; D: TRBD1; size: NA; DNA: TGTGCCAGCAGCTCACAGGGGAGCAATCAGCCCCAGCATTTT; CDR3: CASSSQGSNQPQHF
V: TRBV10-3; J: TRBJ1-4; D: NA; size: NA; DNA: TGTGCCATCAGCCCTGGAGGGACTAATGAAAAACTGTTTTTT; CDR3: CAISPGGTNEKLFF
V: TRBV28; J: TRBJ2-7; D: TRBD2; size: NA; DNA: TGTGCCGCCGCGGGGGAACCGACCTACGAGCAGTACTTC; CDR3: CAAAGEPTYEQYF
V: TRBV9; J: TRBJ1-2; D: TRBD1; size: NA; DNA: TGTGCCAGCAGCCCGAGGGACAGCGACTACTATGGCTACACCTTC; CDR3: CASSPRDSDYYGYTF